This is a list of T cell receptor beta chains from one sample in a study of T-cell memory formation after mild COVID-19. Via MiXCR, TCRdb re-called the 5' RACE reads, giving one row per CDR3 protein. Altogether about 180,000 distinct CDR3 sequences are present, 16% being singletons, with the ten largest covering roughly 2.1%. The sample taken for sequencing was PBMCs or a T cell subset sorted from them (not recorded which). Receptor source: an adult woman who had mild COVID-19 (a few samples of this study predate the infection). Cell type and time point are not known. CDR3s leave out the opening cysteine and the closing phenylalanine or tryptophan. Size tells how often a clone was seen (once, few, many) or the class of an expanded clone, and some rows leave it out.

clone_size	v_call	j_call	cdr3_aa
few	TRBV5-5	TRBJ1-4	ASSLERGPGEKLF
NA	TRBV5-1	TRBJ1-1	ASSLQEDNTEAF
NA	TRBV5-1	TRBJ2-1	ASSLEQGWGNEQF
NA	TRBV25-1	TRBJ1-2	ASSAKTGPWNGYT
NA	TRBV5-1	TRBJ2-1	ASSAGTDYNEQF
NA	TRBV9	TRBJ2-7	ASSAGFQQY
few	TRBV9	TRBJ1-6	ASSLGAGGSPLH
NA	TRBV7-2	TRBJ2-3	ASSPAGVAQY
NA	TRBV29-1	TRBJ2-4	SVVGHTSTNIQY
NA	TRBV11-3	TRBJ1-3	ASSLSAGQRYSGNTIY
few	TRBV19	TRBJ1-1	ASSRSGTGMYTEAF
few	TRBV5-1	TRBJ1-2	ASSLATSDYGYT
few	TRBV12-3/TRBV12-4	TRBJ2-1	ASSPRGGGTYNEQF
NA	TRBV4-1	TRBJ2-3	ASSQQLAGGSNTDTQY
few	TRBV12-3/TRBV12-4	TRBJ2-3	ASSLSANTQY
few	TRBV5-1	TRBJ2-4	ASSLYSNKNIQY
NA	TRBV12-3/TRBV12-4	TRBJ2-1	ASSPRGTSGGNNEQF
many	TRBV7-9	TRBJ2-1	ASSQLFGHNEQF
NA	TRBV7-2	TRBJ2-1	ASSLEAASYNEQF
NA	TRBV6-5	TRBJ2-1	ASSYKDNEQF
NA	TRBV4-1	TRBJ2-3	ASSQGIPSGRY
few	TRBV24-1	TRBJ1-2	ATSDFDQSGYT
NA	TRBV7-2	TRBJ1-1	ASSFTMNTEAF
few	TRBV7-9	TRBJ1-1	ASSLGGHRRNTEAF
few	TRBV7-9	TRBJ2-2	ASALTGPSTGELF
NA	TRBV23-1	TRBJ2-2	ASSHPGQGAQNTGELF
NA	TRBV6-5	TRBJ2-4	ASSYRRGGGNIQY
NA	TRBV7-9	TRBJ1-1	ASSLGGVSNTEAF
NA	TRBV7-3	TRBJ1-1	ASSPAGLLGTEAF
NA	TRBV19	TRBJ1-2	ASSMYQGQGRINYGYT
NA	TRBV6-5	TRBJ2-7	ASRPPRTGVEQY
NA	TRBV12-3/TRBV12-4	TRBJ2-1	ASRVKGAGAYNEQF
few	TRBV12-3/TRBV12-4	TRBJ1-2	ASSSDYSTNYGYT
few	TRBV19	TRBJ1-2	ASRIGQGLIYGYT
many	TRBV15	TRBJ2-1	ATSRDVVGTNEQF
NA	TRBV12-3/TRBV12-4	TRBJ1-1	ASSLFRAEAF
NA	TRBV6-1	TRBJ2-7	ASSEYRQNYEQY
NA	TRBV7-3	TRBJ2-3	ASSATSGGYADTQY
few	TRBV20-1	TRBJ2-3	SASTGTDTQY
few	TRBV5-1	TRBJ1-2	ASSLVGGQGGGYT
NA	TRBV24-1	TRBJ2-3	ATSDSWTSGLTDTQY
few	TRBV6-5	TRBJ2-3	ASSVRTPSDTQY
few	TRBV5-1	TRBJ1-1	ASSLGDRGITEAF
NA	TRBV2	TRBJ1-1	ASSVNAGSGKTEAF
few	TRBV20-1	TRBJ2-7	SARGRGYYEQY
NA	TRBV9	TRBJ2-7	ASSRTGGGFYEQY
NA	TRBV24-1	TRBJ2-2	ATSDSRNTGELF
NA	TRBV7-2	TRBJ2-3	ASSSLAGIADTQY
NA	TRBV15	TRBJ2-3	ATSRDRTLSTDTQY
NA	TRBV3-1	TRBJ1-6	ASSLNRDPLH
medium-sized	TRBV6-5	TRBJ2-2	ASTTSGTGELF
NA	TRBV5-5	TRBJ2-5	ASSLEDRARETQY
NA	TRBV6-1	TRBJ2-5	ASGRERGDFRETQY
many	TRBV9	TRBJ2-7	ASGDRHYEQY
NA	TRBV20-1	TRBJ2-7	SAIRTGLAYEQY
few	TRBV6-5	TRBJ1-1	ASIPARGVFTEAF
NA	TRBV7-6	TRBJ1-3	ASSLETGGYGNTIY
NA	TRBV5-1	TRBJ2-3	ASSLGTSGATDTQY
NA	TRBV12-3/TRBV12-4	TRBJ2-1	ASTDGTRDGHEQF